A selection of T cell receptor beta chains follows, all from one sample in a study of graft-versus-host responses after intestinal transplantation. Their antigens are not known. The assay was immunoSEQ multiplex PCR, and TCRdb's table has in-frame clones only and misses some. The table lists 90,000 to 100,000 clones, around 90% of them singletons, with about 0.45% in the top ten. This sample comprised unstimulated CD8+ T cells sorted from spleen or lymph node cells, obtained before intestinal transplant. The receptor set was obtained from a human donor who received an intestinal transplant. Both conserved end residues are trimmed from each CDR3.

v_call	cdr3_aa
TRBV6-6	ASSLRDRVIEAF
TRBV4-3	ASSPQVNYGYT
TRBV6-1	ASSGGQGAADTQY
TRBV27	ASSPGTGGRLNQPQH
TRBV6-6	ASSTEPGVEDEQY
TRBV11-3	ASSLGKEATEAF
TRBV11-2	ASRGGSGELF
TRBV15	ATSRGQGIETQY
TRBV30	AWSPGQGVKTQY
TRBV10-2	ASSGIQTGGDTEAF
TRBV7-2	ASSDTSSGNTIY
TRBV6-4	ASSDYPRGAGANVLT